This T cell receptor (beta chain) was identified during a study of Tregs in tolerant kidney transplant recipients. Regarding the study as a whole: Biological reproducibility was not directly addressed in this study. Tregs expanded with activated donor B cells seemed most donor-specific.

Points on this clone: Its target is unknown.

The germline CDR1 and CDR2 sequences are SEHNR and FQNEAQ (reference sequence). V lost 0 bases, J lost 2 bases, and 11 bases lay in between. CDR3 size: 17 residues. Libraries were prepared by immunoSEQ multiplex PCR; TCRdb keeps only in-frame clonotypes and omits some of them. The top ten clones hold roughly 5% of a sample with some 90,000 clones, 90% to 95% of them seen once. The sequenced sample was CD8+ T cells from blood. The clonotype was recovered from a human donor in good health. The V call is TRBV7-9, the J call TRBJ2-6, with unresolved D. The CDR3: CASSLAVDGAGANVLTF. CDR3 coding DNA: TGTGCCAGCAGCTTAGCGGTGGACGGAGCTGGGGCCAACGTCCTGACTTTC.